A selection of T cell receptor beta chains follows, all from one sample in a study of T cells in Graves' hyperthyroidism and ophthalmopathy. TCRdb re-called the multiplex PCR reads through MiXCR, storing one row per CDR3 protein. The sample consists of about 280,000 distinct CDR3 sequences, 25% of them appearing once. The source material was blood. These TCRs come from a man aged 35 to 55 with Graves' hyperthyroidism that later progressed to Graves' ophthalmopathy. The CDR3 runs from the conserved cysteine through the conserved F or W. The order of the fields is D gene, CDR3 length, J gene, V gene, clone size, CDR3 protein, CDR3 DNA. D genes are given only for firm matches. Size tells how often a clone was seen (once, few, many) or the class of an expanded clone, and some rows leave it out.

d_call: -
cdr3_length: 15
j_call: TRBJ1-2
v_call: TRBV6-5
clone_size: many
cdr3_aa: CASSYRQARGYGYTF
cdr3_nt: TGTGCCAGCAGTTACCGCCAGGCGAGGGGCTATGGCTACACCTTC

d_call: TRBD1
cdr3_length: 14
j_call: TRBJ2-7
v_call: TRBV10-3
clone_size: many
cdr3_aa: CAIRPGQGAFEQYF
cdr3_nt: TGTGCCATCAGGCCGGGACAGGGGGCGTTCGAGCAGTACTTC

d_call: TRBD2
cdr3_length: 14
j_call: TRBJ2-7
v_call: TRBV5-6
clone_size: -
cdr3_aa: CASSLEAGVAEQYF
cdr3_nt: TGTGCCAGCAGCTTGGAAGCGGGAGTGGCCGAGCAGTACTTC

d_call: -
cdr3_length: 13
j_call: TRBJ2-5
v_call: TRBV20-1
clone_size: -
cdr3_aa: CSAPGAIGETQYF
cdr3_nt: TGCAGTGCTCCAGGGGCTATAGGGGAGACCCAGTACTTC

d_call: -
cdr3_length: 15
j_call: TRBJ1-2
v_call: TRBV6-1
clone_size: -
cdr3_aa: CASSESRQVNYGYTF
cdr3_nt: TGTGCCAGCAGTGAATCCAGGCAGGTCAACTATGGCTACACCTTC

d_call: -
cdr3_length: 16
j_call: TRBJ1-1
v_call: TRBV5-1
clone_size: many
cdr3_aa: CASSQRMVSLMAEAFF
cdr3_nt: TGCGCCAGCAGCCAGAGGATGGTGTCCCTCATGGCTGAAGCTTTCTTT

d_call: -
cdr3_length: 14
j_call: TRBJ2-4
v_call: TRBV20-1
clone_size: few
cdr3_aa: CSAHPTENLNIQYF
cdr3_nt: TGCAGTGCTCACCCGACAGAAAACTTAAACATTCAGTACTTC

d_call: -
cdr3_length: 14
j_call: TRBJ1-3
v_call: TRBV5-1
clone_size: many
cdr3_aa: CASRTASSGNTIYF
cdr3_nt: TGCGCCAGCCGGACAGCCAGCTCTGGAAACACCATATATTTT

d_call: -
cdr3_length: 14
j_call: TRBJ2-6
v_call: TRBV28
clone_size: many
cdr3_aa: CASSKRSGANVLTF
cdr3_nt: TGTGCCAGCAGTAAACGCTCTGGGGCCAACGTCCTGACTTTC

d_call: TRBD1
cdr3_length: 13
j_call: TRBJ1-1
v_call: TRBV20-1
clone_size: many
cdr3_aa: CSATPGQLTEAFF
cdr3_nt: TGCAGTGCTACCCCGGGACAGCTCACTGAAGCTTTCTTT

d_call: TRBD2
cdr3_length: 14
j_call: TRBJ2-7
v_call: TRBV6-2/TRBV6-3
clone_size: -
cdr3_aa: CASSSQRGTYEQHF
cdr3_nt: TGTGCCAGCAGTTCCCAGCGGGGGACCTACGAGCAGCACTTC

d_call: TRBD2
cdr3_length: 18
j_call: TRBJ2-2
v_call: TRBV9
clone_size: many
cdr3_aa: CASSPGTSVKWLSGELFF
cdr3_nt: TGTGCCAGCAGCCCAGGGACTAGCGTAAAGTGGCTCTCGGGGGAGCTGTTTTTT

d_call: -
cdr3_length: 11
j_call: TRBJ1-1
v_call: TRBV29-1
clone_size: many
cdr3_aa: CSVSWEVAAFF
cdr3_nt: TGCAGCGTTTCATGGGAAGTGGCAGCTTTCTTT

d_call: TRBD2
cdr3_length: 19
j_call: TRBJ2-5
v_call: TRBV9
clone_size: -
cdr3_aa: CASSVGPMTSGAAQETQYF
cdr3_nt: TGTGCCAGCAGCGTAGGCCCCATGACTAGCGGAGCAGCCCAAGAGACCCAGTACTTC

d_call: -
cdr3_length: 14
j_call: TRBJ2-5
v_call: TRBV12-3/TRBV12-4
clone_size: -
cdr3_aa: CASSLDRVRETQYF
cdr3_nt: TGTGCCAGCAGTTTAGACAGGGTGAGGGAGACCCAGTACTTC

d_call: -
cdr3_length: 14
j_call: TRBJ1-2
v_call: TRBV5-1
clone_size: once
cdr3_aa: CASSLDSGKGGYTF
cdr3_nt: TGCGCCAGCAGCTTGGACAGTGGAAAGGGTGGCTACACCTTC

d_call: -
cdr3_length: 12
j_call: TRBJ2-5
v_call: TRBV2
clone_size: many
cdr3_aa: CASRKSGETQYF
cdr3_nt: TGTGCCAGCAGAAAATCTGGGGAGACCCAGTACTTC

d_call: TRBD2
cdr3_length: 15
j_call: TRBJ2-2
v_call: TRBV25-1
clone_size: many
cdr3_aa: CASSESGGNTGELFF
cdr3_nt: TGTGCCAGCAGTGAATCGGGAGGGAACACCGGGGAGCTGTTTTTT

d_call: -
cdr3_length: 14
j_call: TRBJ1-5
v_call: TRBV18
clone_size: many
cdr3_aa: CASSSGGRNQPQHF
cdr3_nt: TGTGCCAGCTCAAGTGGCGGGCGGAATCAGCCCCAGCATTTT

d_call: TRBD1
cdr3_length: 13
j_call: TRBJ1-2
v_call: TRBV20-1
clone_size: -
cdr3_aa: CSAQTGQIYGYTF
cdr3_nt: TGCAGTGCACAGACGGGACAGATTTATGGCTACACCTTC

d_call: -
cdr3_length: 15
j_call: TRBJ2-7
v_call: TRBV6-2/TRBV6-3
clone_size: -
cdr3_aa: CASSYSFGRGYEQYF
cdr3_nt: TGTGCCAGCAGTTACTCTTTCGGCAGGGGCTACGAGCAGTACTTC

d_call: -
cdr3_length: 16
j_call: TRBJ1-3
v_call: TRBV6-2/TRBV6-3
clone_size: many
cdr3_aa: CASTPYGTVSGNTIYF
cdr3_nt: TGTGCCAGCACTCCCTACGGGACTGTCTCTGGAAACACCATATATTTT

d_call: TRBD2
cdr3_length: 13
j_call: TRBJ2-2
v_call: TRBV12-3/TRBV12-4
clone_size: few
cdr3_aa: CASSFRGAGELFF
cdr3_nt: TGTGCCAGCAGTTTTCGGGGGGCCGGGGAGCTGTTTTTT

d_call: -
cdr3_length: 16
j_call: TRBJ1-1
v_call: TRBV11-1
clone_size: -
cdr3_aa: CASSSTRDTPNTEAFF
cdr3_nt: TGTGCCAGCAGCTCGACCAGGGACACTCCGAACACTGAAGCTTTCTTT

d_call: TRBD1
cdr3_length: 13
j_call: TRBJ2-7
v_call: TRBV29-1
clone_size: -
cdr3_aa: CSVETTGGDEQYF
cdr3_nt: TGCAGCGTCGAGACGACAGGGGGCGACGAGCAGTACTTC

d_call: -
cdr3_length: 11
j_call: TRBJ1-2
v_call: TRBV19
clone_size: many
cdr3_aa: CASSGGTGYTF
cdr3_nt: TGTGCCAGTAGCGGAGGGACTGGCTACACCTTC

d_call: -
cdr3_length: 12
j_call: TRBJ1-1
v_call: TRBV6-2/TRBV6-3
clone_size: -
cdr3_aa: CAAGDGNTEAFF
cdr3_nt: TGTGCCGCAGGGGATGGGAACACTGAAGCTTTCTTT

d_call: -
cdr3_length: 14
j_call: TRBJ1-2
v_call: TRBV7-9
clone_size: many
cdr3_aa: CASSRTGKVSGYTF
cdr3_nt: TGTGCCAGCAGCCGCACAGGGAAAGTAAGCGGCTACACCTTC

d_call: -
cdr3_length: 16
j_call: TRBJ2-5
v_call: TRBV7-3
clone_size: many
cdr3_aa: CASSLRGGSSGETQYF
cdr3_nt: TGTGCCAGCAGCTTACGAGGCGGGTCCTCCGGGGAGACCCAGTACTTC

d_call: -
cdr3_length: 16
j_call: TRBJ2-7
v_call: TRBV11-1
clone_size: -
cdr3_aa: CASSSPPAGARYEQYF
cdr3_nt: TGTGCCAGCAGCTCCCCCCCGGCGGGGGCGCGGTACGAGCAGTACTTC

d_call: -
cdr3_length: 19
j_call: TRBJ1-2
v_call: TRBV9
clone_size: many
cdr3_aa: CASSGGRGPGLPRLYGYTF
cdr3_nt: TGTGCCAGCAGCGGAGGGAGAGGACCTGGTTTGCCGCGTCTCTATGGCTACACCTTC

d_call: -
cdr3_length: 11
j_call: TRBJ2-7
v_call: TRBV29-1
clone_size: -
cdr3_aa: CSFRSAYEQYF
cdr3_nt: TGCAGCTTCAGATCCGCCTACGAGCAGTACTTC

d_call: -
cdr3_length: 13
j_call: TRBJ2-7
v_call: TRBV24-1
clone_size: many
cdr3_aa: CATSDVGRYEQYF
cdr3_nt: TGTGCCACCAGTGATGTCGGACGCTACGAGCAGTACTTC

d_call: TRBD1
cdr3_length: 13
j_call: TRBJ1-1
v_call: TRBV12-5
clone_size: -
cdr3_aa: CASGRRDSRVTFF
cdr3_nt: TGTGCTAGTGGTCGCCGGGACAGTCGGGTAACTTTCTTT

d_call: TRBD2
cdr3_length: 14
j_call: TRBJ2-7
v_call: TRBV7-8
clone_size: once
cdr3_aa: CASSPGRATYEQYF
cdr3_nt: TGTGCCAGCAGCCCCGGGAGGGCCACCTACGAGCAGTACTTC

d_call: -
cdr3_length: 12
j_call: TRBJ2-7
v_call: TRBV12-3/TRBV12-4
clone_size: -
cdr3_aa: CASSFAVYEQYF
cdr3_nt: TGTGCCAGCAGTTTTGCAGTCTACGAGCAGTACTTC

d_call: -
cdr3_length: 15
j_call: TRBJ2-2
v_call: TRBV6-1
clone_size: many
cdr3_aa: CASRPRGPSAGELFF
cdr3_nt: TGTGCCAGCAGACCCCGGGGACCGTCGGCCGGGGAGCTGTTTTTT

d_call: TRBD1
cdr3_length: 15
j_call: TRBJ2-7
v_call: TRBV19
clone_size: many
cdr3_aa: CASSIDGTGAYEQYF
cdr3_nt: TGTGCCAGTAGTATAGACGGGACAGGGGCCTACGAGCAGTACTTC

d_call: -
cdr3_length: 10
j_call: TRBJ2-5
v_call: TRBV2
clone_size: many
cdr3_aa: CASRWETQYF
cdr3_nt: TGTGCCAGCAGATGGGAGACCCAGTACTTC

d_call: TRBD1
cdr3_length: 15
j_call: TRBJ2-2
v_call: TRBV12-3/TRBV12-4
clone_size: many
cdr3_aa: CASRDGQVWGGELFF
cdr3_nt: TGTGCCAGCCGCGATGGACAGGTTTGGGGCGGGGAGCTGTTTTTT

d_call: TRBD1
cdr3_length: 16
j_call: TRBJ2-5
v_call: TRBV30
clone_size: many
cdr3_aa: CAWHPGTGLSWETQYF
cdr3_nt: TGTGCCTGGCACCCCGGGACAGGGCTATCCTGGGAGACCCAGTACTTC

d_call: TRBD1
cdr3_length: 13
j_call: TRBJ1-2
v_call: TRBV27
clone_size: many
cdr3_aa: CASWTPGQRGYTF
cdr3_nt: TGTGCCAGCTGGACCCCGGGACAGAGGGGCTACACCTTC

d_call: -
cdr3_length: 13
j_call: TRBJ1-2
v_call: TRBV7-2
clone_size: many
cdr3_aa: CASSSGPGYGYTF
cdr3_nt: TGTGCCAGCAGCTCCGGCCCGGGCTATGGCTACACCTTC

d_call: TRBD1
cdr3_length: 14
j_call: TRBJ1-2
v_call: TRBV7-9
clone_size: many
cdr3_aa: CASSTGTDPYGYTF
cdr3_nt: TGTGCCAGCAGCACCGGGACAGACCCCTATGGCTACACCTTC

d_call: TRBD1
cdr3_length: 13
j_call: TRBJ1-1
v_call: TRBV9
clone_size: many
cdr3_aa: CASSNDRGTEAFF
cdr3_nt: TGTGCCAGCAGCAACGACAGGGGAACTGAAGCTTTCTTT

d_call: TRBD1
cdr3_length: 14
j_call: TRBJ2-7
v_call: TRBV28
clone_size: -
cdr3_aa: CASSGTGGYYEQYF
cdr3_nt: TGTGCCAGCAGTGGGACAGGGGGCTACTACGAGCAGTACTTC